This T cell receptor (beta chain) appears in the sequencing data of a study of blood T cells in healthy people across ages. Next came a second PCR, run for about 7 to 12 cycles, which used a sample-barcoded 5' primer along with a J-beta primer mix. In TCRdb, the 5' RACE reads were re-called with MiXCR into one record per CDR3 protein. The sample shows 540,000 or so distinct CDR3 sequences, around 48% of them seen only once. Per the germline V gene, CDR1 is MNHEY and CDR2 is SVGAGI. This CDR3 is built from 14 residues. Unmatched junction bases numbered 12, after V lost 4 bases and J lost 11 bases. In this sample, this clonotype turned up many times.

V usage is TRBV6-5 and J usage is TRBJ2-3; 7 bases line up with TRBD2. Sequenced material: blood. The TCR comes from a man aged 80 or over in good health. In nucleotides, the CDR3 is TGTGCCAGCAGTTCGTCTAGCGGCGGGTTTGGGCAGTATTTT. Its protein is CASSSSSGGFGQYF.